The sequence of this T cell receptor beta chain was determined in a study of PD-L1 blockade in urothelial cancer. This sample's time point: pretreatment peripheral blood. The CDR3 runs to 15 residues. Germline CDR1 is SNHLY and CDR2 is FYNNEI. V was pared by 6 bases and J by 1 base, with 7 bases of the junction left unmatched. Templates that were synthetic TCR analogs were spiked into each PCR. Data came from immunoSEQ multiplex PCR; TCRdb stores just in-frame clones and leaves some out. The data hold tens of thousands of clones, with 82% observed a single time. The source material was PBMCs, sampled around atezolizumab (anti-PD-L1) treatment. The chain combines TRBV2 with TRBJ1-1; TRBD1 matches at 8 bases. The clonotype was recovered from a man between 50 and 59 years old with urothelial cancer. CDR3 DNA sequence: TGTGCCAGCAGCCGACAGGGGAAGGCGAACACTGAAGCTTTCTTT. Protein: CASSRQGKANTEAFF.